Below are 3 T cell receptor beta chains sequenced from a single sample in a study of T cells after yellow fever vaccination (dated by TCRdb to the late 2010s). Library preparation employed 5' RACE. Sequencing relied on an Illumina NovaSeq 6000. In-frame beta chains were kept once TCRdb had trimmed the public reads at Q25 with fastp and called clones with MiXCR. For every CDR3 protein sequence, its rows merge into one entry that carries the most common genes and DNA. For this sample the table gives some 420,000 distinct CDR3 sequences, of which around 19% were detected only once. The leading ten clones occupy about a sixth of the sample. The treatment or condition label, read with the paper, signifies: live attenuated yellow fever vaccine strain. The specimen was PBMCs, collected before the yellow fever booster vaccination. The receptors originated from a man aged 18 to 35 who received the YFV17D yellow fever vaccine.

The gene calls are TRBV7-9 and TRBJ2-3, with D tentatively TRBD1 or TRBD2 (5 bases each). This CDR3 has 14 residues. V was cut by 5 bases and J by 2 bases, with 11 bases left in between. The germline V gene encodes CDR1 SEHNR and CDR2 FQNEAQ (reference sequence). CDR3 sequence reads: CASSPRDLTDTQYF. In DNA, the CDR3 is TGTGCCAGCAGCCCCCGGGACCTCACAGATACGCAGTATTTT.

This clonotype was observed at least ten times. This CDR3 reads CASSLTPGRNSYEQYF. The CDR3 DNA is TGTGCCAGCAGCTTAACGCCGGGACGCAACTCCTACGAGCAGTACTTC. The chain links TRBV7-3 to TRBJ2-7; possibly TRBD1 or TRBD2 for D (5 bases each). CDR1 and CDR2 (germline): SGHTA, FQGTGA. The V end lost 0 bases, the J end lost 0 bases, and 12 bases lay between the germline ends. The CDR3 is 16 amino acids.

This clonotype has a handful of counts. The CDR3 coding sequence is TGTGCCAGCAAATACTGGACGGTGAACACCGGGGAGCTGTTTTTT. Protein: CASKYWTVNTGELFF. The chain has TRBV5-6 and TRBJ2-2, with no clear D. This CDR3 has 15 residues. Deletions cut 6 bases from V and 1 base from J, with 13 bases between. The germline V gene encodes CDR1 SGHDT and CDR2 YYEEEE.